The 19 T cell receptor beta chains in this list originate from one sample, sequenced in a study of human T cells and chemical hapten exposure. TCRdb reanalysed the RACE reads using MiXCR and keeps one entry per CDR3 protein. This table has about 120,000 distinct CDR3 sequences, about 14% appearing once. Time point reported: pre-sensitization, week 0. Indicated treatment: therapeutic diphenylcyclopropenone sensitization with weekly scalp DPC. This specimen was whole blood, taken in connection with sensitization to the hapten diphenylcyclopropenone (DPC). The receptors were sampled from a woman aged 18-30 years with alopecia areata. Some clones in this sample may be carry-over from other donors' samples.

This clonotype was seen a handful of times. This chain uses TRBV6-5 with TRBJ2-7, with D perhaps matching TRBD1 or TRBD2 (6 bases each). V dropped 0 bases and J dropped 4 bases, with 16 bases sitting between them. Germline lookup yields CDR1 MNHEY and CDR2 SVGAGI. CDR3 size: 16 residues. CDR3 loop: CASSYSSRGRAYEQYF. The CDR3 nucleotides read TGTGCCAGCAGTTACTCGAGTCGGGGGCGCGCGTACGAGCAGTACTTC.

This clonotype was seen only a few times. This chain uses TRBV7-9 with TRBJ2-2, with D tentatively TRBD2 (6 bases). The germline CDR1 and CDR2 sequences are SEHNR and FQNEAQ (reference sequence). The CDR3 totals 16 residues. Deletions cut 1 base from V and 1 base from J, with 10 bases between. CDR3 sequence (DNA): TGTGCCAGCAGCTTAGATGCGGGGATGAACACCGGGGAGCTGTTTTTT. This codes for CASSLDAGMNTGELFF.

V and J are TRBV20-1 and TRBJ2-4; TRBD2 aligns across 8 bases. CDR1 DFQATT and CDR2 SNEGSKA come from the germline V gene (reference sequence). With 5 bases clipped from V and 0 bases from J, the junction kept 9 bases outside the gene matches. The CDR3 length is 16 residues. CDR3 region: CSADPSGRGAKNIQYF. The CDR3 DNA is TGCAGTGCTGACCCTAGCGGGCGAGGAGCCAAAAACATTCAGTACTTC.

The CDR3 DNA reads TGTGCCAGCAGCAAGACTAGCGGGGGAGAGACCCAGTACTTC. Residues: CASSKTSGGETQYF. V and J are TRBV7-9 and TRBJ2-5, with TRBD2 matching 12 bases. V lost 5 bases, J lost 4 bases, and 2 bases stayed unmatched. The length of the CDR3 is 14 residues. CDR1 is SEHNR, CDR2 FQNEAQ, per germline (reference sequence).

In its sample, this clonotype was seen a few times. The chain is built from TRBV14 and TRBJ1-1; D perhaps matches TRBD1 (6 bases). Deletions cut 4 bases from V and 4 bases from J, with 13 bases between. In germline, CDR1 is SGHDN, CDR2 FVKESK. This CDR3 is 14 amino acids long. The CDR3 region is CASSLTTRGTEAFF. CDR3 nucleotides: TGTGCCAGCAGCCTGACCACCAGGGGCACTGAAGCTTTCTTT.

CDR3 in amino acids: CASSSRDRLYGYTF. The DNA for the CDR3 is TGTGCCAGCAGCTCCCGGGACAGGTTATATGGCTACACCTTC. The rearrangement uses TRBV7-2 and TRBJ1-2, with 8 bases lining up with TRBD1. V was clipped by 4 bases and J by 5 bases; unmatched bases: 6. Germline V gene sequence: CDR1 SGHTA, CDR2 FQGNSA. There are 14 residues in the CDR3.

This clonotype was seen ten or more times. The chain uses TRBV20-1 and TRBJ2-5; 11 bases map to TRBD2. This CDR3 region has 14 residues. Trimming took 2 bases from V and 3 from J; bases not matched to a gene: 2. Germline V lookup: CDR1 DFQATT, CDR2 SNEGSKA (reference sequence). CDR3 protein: CSARQLAGEETQYF. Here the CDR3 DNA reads TGCAGTGCTAGACAACTAGCGGGGGAAGAGACCCAGTACTTC.

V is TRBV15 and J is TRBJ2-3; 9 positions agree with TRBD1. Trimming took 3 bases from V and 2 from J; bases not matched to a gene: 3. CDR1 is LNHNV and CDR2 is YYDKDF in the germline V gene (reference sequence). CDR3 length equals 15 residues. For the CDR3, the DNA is TGTGCCACCAGCAGGGACAGGGGTACCACAGATACGCAGTATTTT. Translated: CATSRDRGTTDTQYF.

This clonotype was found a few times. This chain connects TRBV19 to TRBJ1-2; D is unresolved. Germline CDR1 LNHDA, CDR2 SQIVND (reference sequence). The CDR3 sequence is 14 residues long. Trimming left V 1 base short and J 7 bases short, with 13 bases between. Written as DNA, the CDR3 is TGTGCCAGTAGTATAGTAGGCATCTCTCGTGGCTACACCTTC. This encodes CASSIVGISRGYTF.

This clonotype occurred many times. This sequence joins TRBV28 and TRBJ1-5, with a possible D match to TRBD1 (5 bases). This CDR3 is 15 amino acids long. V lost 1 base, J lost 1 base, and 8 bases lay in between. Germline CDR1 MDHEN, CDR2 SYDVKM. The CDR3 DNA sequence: TGTGCCAGCAGTTTATTTTCAGGGAGCAATCAGCCCCAGCATTTT. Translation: CASSLFSGSNQPQHF. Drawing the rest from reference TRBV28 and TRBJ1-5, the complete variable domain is DVKVTQSSRYLVKRTGEKVFLECVQDMDHENMFWYRQDPGLGLRLIYFSYDVKMKEKGDIPEGYSVSREKKERFSLILESASTNQTSMYLCASSLFSGSNQPQHFGDGTRLSIL.

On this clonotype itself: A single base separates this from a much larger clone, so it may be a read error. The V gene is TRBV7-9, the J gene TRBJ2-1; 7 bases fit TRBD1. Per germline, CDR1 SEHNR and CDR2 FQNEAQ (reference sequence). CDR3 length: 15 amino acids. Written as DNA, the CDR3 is TGTGCCGGCAGCCGCACAGGGGTCTCCTACAATGAGCAGTTCTTC. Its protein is CAGSRTGVSYNEQFF.

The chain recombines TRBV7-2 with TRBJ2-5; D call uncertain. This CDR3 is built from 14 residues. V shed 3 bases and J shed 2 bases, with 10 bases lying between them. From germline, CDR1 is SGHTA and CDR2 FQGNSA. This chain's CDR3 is CASSFSPGQETQYF. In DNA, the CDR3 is TGTGCCAGCAGCTTTTCTCCAGGACAAGAGACCCAGTACTTC.

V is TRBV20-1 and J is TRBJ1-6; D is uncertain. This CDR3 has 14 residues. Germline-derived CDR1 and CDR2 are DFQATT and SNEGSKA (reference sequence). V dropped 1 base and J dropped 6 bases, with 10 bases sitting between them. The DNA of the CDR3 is TGCAGTGCTAGAGCCCCCTCAGTTAATTCACCCCTCCACTTT. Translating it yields CSARAPSVNSPLHF.

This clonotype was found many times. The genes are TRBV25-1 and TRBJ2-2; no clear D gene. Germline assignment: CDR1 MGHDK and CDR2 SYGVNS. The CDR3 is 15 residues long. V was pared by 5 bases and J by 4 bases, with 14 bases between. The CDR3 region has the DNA TGTGCCAGCAGTCGCGGCCAGCAGGCCACCGGGGAGCTGTTTTTT. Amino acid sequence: CASSRGQQATGELFF. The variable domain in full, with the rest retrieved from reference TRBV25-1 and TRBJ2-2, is EADIYQTPRYLVIGTGKKITLECSQTMGHDKMYWYQQDPGMELHLIHYSYGVNSTEKGDLSSESTVSRIRTEHFPLTLESARPSHTSQYLCASSRGQQATGELFFGEGSRLTVL.

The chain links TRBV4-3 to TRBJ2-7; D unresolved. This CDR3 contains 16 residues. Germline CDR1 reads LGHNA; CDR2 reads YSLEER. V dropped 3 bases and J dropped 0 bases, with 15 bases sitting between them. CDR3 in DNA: TGCGCCAGCAGCCAGACCCGCGACTCGAGCTCCTACGAGCAGTACTTC. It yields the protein CASSQTRDSSSYEQYF.

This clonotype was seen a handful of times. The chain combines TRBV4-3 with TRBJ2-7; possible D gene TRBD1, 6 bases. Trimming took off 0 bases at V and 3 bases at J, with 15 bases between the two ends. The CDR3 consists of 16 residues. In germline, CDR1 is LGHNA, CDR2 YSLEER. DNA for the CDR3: TGCGCCAGCAGCCAAGATTGGACAGACACAAACTACGAGCAGTACTTC. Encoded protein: CASSQDWTDTNYEQYF.

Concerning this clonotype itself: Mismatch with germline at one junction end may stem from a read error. CDR3 nucleotide sequence: TGTGCCAGCAGCCCCCGGGACAGGGGCTCCCACGAGCAGTACTTC. Its translation is CASSPRDRGSHEQYF. The rearrangement joins TRBV7-9 to TRBJ2-7; the match to TRBD1 covers 10 bases. The CDR3 contains 15 residues. Germline CDR1 and CDR2: SEHNR and FQNEAQ (reference sequence).

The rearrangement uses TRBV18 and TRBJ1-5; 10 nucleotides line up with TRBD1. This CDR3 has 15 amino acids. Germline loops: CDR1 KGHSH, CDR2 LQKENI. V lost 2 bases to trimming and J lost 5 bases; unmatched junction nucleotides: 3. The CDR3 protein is CASSPGTGDHQPQHF. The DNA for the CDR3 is TGTGCCAGCTCACCAGGGACAGGGGACCATCAGCCCCAGCATTTT.

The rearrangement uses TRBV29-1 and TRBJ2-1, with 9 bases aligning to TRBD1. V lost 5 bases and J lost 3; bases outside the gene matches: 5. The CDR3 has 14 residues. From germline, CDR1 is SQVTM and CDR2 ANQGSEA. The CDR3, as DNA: TGCAGCGTTTCGGACAGGGGAGACTACAATGAGCAGTTCTTC. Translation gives CSVSDRGDYNEQFF.